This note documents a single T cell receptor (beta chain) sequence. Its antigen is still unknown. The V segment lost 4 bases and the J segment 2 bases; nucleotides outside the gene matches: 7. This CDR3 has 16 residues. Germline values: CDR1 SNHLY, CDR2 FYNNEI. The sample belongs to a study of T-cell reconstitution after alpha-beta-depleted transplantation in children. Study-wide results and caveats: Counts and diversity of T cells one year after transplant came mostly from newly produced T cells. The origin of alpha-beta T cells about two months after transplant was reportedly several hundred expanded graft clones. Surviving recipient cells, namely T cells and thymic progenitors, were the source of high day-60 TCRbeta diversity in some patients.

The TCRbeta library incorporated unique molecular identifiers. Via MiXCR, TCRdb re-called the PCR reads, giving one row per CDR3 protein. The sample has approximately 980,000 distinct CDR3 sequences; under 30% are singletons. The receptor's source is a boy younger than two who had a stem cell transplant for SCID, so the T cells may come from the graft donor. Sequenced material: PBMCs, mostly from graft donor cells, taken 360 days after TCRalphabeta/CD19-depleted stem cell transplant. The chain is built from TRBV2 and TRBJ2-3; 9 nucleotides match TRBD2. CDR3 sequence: CASSVAGESYTDTQYF. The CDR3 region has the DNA TGTGCCAGCAGTGTAGCGGGAGAGAGTTACACAGATACGCAGTATTTT. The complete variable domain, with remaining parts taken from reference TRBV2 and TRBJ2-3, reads EPEVTQTPSHQVTQMGQEVILRCVPISNHLYFYWYRQILGQKVEFLVSFYNNEISEKSEIFDDQFSVERPDGSNFTLKIRSTKLEDSAMYFCASSVAGESYTDTQYFGPGTRLTVL.